This T cell receptor (beta chain) was found in a study of immune evolution from preneoplasia to lung adenocarcinoma. Germline CDR1 KGHSH, CDR2 LQKENI. Trimming at V came to 3 bases and at J to 1 base, leaving 0 bases not matched to a gene. The CDR3 is 15 residues long. Here immunoSEQ multiplex PCR was the method, and the copy in TCRdb shows in-frame clones only, minus some. The table lists roughly 40,000 clones, roughly 74% of them singletons, with about 6.5% in the top ten. Sequencing was done on a sample of FFPE invasive lung adenocarcinoma tissue. The clonotype originates from a person in their 60s with lung adenocarcinoma. The chain has TRBV18 and TRBJ2-2; 9 nucleotides align to TRBD1. The CDR3 DNA follows: TGTGCCAGCTCACCGGGACAGGGGAACACCGGGGAGCTGTTTTTT. This sequence encodes CASSPGQGNTGELFF.